A single sample is the source of the 14 T cell receptor beta chains below, sequenced in a study of T cell changes during pregnancy in multiple sclerosis (dated 2019 in TCRdb). Library creation used the immunoSEQ multiplex PCR assay. Held by TCRdb, this immuneACCESS table contains in-frame sequences only and omits some clones. Under half of the omission traces to an unresolved V gene where checked; the cause of the rest is unknown. The sample includes fewer than 90,000 clones, with 90% to 95% observed a single time. The ten largest clones capture about 1.7% of the sample. The sequences come from peripheral blood, collected after pregnancy. These receptor sequences come from a female donor in good health, enrolled as a control in a pregnancy study.

The chain combines TRBV5-5 with TRBJ2-7; 9 nucleotides agree with TRBD1. V gave up 2 bases and J gave up 4 bases; unmatched junction bases: 13. The CDR3 length is 17 residues. Germline V gene lookup returns CDR1 SGHKS and CDR2 YYEKEE (reference sequence). The CDR3 DNA reads as TGTGCCAGCAGCTTACAGCCGGCGACAGGGGGTGGATACGAGCAGTACTTC. This translates into CASSLQPATGGGYEQYF.

The chain links TRBV2 to TRBJ2-5; 15 bases fit TRBD2. CDR1 and CDR2 from the germline V gene are SNHLY and FYNNEI. This CDR3 region has 15 residues. With 6 bases clipped from V and 6 bases from J, the junction kept 5 bases outside the gene matches. The CDR3 reads CASRGGLAGGQTQYF. DNA for the CDR3: TGTGCCAGCAGGGGGGGACTAGCGGGAGGACAGACCCAGTACTTC.

This chain connects TRBV28 to TRBJ2-7, with D possibly TRBD2 on 6 matching bases. The length of the CDR3 is 13 residues. CDR1 and CDR2 (germline): MDHEN, SYDVKM. Trimming took off 3 bases at V and 5 bases at J, with 11 bases between the two ends. CDR3 sequence reads: CASSLPGAHEQYF. In DNA form, the CDR3 reads TGTGCCAGCAGTTTGCCGGGAGCCCACGAGCAGTACTTC.

The chain is built from TRBV4-2 and TRBJ2-3; 8 bases agree with TRBD1. The CDR3 is 12 amino acids. CDR1 and CDR2 (germline): LGHNA, YNFKEQ. Trimming took 1 base from V and 14 from J; bases not matched to a gene: 5. CDR3 in amino acids: CASSQGTGRVYF. The DNA of the CDR3 is TGTGCCAGCAGCCAAGGGACAGGGAGAGTGTATTTT.

This chain joins TRBV29-1 and TRBJ2-1; TRBD1 might be the D (5 bases). CDR3 size: 12 residues. CDR1 and CDR2 from the germline V gene are SQVTM and ANQGSEA. V was cut by 4 bases and J by 9 bases, with 13 bases left in between. CDR3 region: CSVVPTVGEQFF. CDR3 coding DNA: TGCAGCGTTGTTCCGACAGTAGGTGAGCAGTTCTTC.

The CDR3: CATSRDLLAGETQYF. The CDR3 nucleotides are TGTGCCACCAGCAGAGATCTACTAGCGGGGGAGACCCAGTACTTC. This chain links TRBV15 with TRBJ2-5; TRBD2 aligns across 10 bases. J lost 5 bases, V lost 0 bases, and 3 bases had no gene match. The length of the CDR3 is 15 residues. The germline V gene has CDR1 LNHNV and CDR2 YYDKDF (reference sequence).

This sequence joins TRBV27 and TRBJ2-2; unclear D gene. Trimming took 4 bases from V and 5 from J, leaving 8 bases between them. CDR3 length equals 13 residues. CDR1 and CDR2 (germline): MNHEY, SMNVEV (reference sequence). The CDR3 nucleotides read TGTGCCAGCAGTTCATCTAAAACCGGGGAGCTGTTTTTT. Its protein is CASSSSKTGELFF.

The chain joins TRBV7-9 to TRBJ2-1, with TRBD1 matching over 8 bases. Per the germline V gene, CDR1 is SEHNR and CDR2 is FQNEAQ (reference sequence). V lost 5 bases and J lost 1; bases outside the gene matches: 7. The CDR3 contains 16 residues. Here the CDR3 DNA reads TGTGCCAGCAGCCCGAGACAGGGGCCTTCCTACAATGAGCAGTTCTTC. Translating gives CASSPRQGPSYNEQFF.

This clone was seen a single time. This chain uses TRBV18 with TRBJ2-3; 7 nucleotides align to TRBD1. V shed 10 bases and J 5 bases; nucleotides not matched to a gene: 12. CDR3 length: 14 residues. Germline V gene data show CDR1 as KGHSH and CDR2 as LQKENI. The CDR3 DNA sequence: TGTGCCACCGCTCTCGGGACAGAACAAGATACGCAGTATTTT. Its translation is CATALGTEQDTQYF.

This clone was seen a single time. This chain connects TRBV5-6 to TRBJ2-4; weak D call: TRBD1 (6 bases). CDR1 and CDR2 from the germline V gene are SGHDT and YYEEEE. The germline V and J ends were trimmed by 5 bases and 1 base, with 10 bases remaining between them. The CDR3 is 14 amino acids. The CDR3 nucleotides are TGTGCCAGCAGTGGAACAGGGGCCAAAAACATTCAGTACTTC. Protein: CASSGTGAKNIQYF.

The V gene is TRBV5-1, the J gene TRBJ2-7; 8 nucleotides match TRBD1. CDR3 length equals 14 residues. With 3 bases clipped from V and 1 base from J, the junction kept 3 bases outside the gene matches. Per germline, CDR1 SGHRS and CDR2 YFSETQ. CDR3 sequence: CASSWTGQSYEQYF. The DNA for the CDR3 is TGCGCCAGCAGCTGGACAGGGCAGTCCTACGAGCAGTACTTC.

This chain connects TRBV19 to TRBJ2-1; 8 positions agree with TRBD2. The CDR3 totals 15 residues. Trimming took 2 bases from V and 4 from J; bases not matched to a gene: 4. CDR1 is LNHDA, CDR2 SQIVND, per germline (reference sequence). CDR3 loop: CASSILEREYNEQFF. The DNA of the CDR3 is TGTGCCAGTAGTATACTAGAGCGGGAGTACAATGAGCAGTTCTTC.

The V and J genes are TRBV28 and TRBJ1-1; TRBD1 aligns across 10 bases. With V trimmed by 6 bases and J by 5 bases, 12 bases remained unmatched. The CDR3 runs 16 residues. From germline, CDR1 is MDHEN and CDR2 SYDVKM. The CDR3 spells CASRPTGGSKGTEAFF. The CDR3 nucleotides are TGTGCCAGCAGACCGACAGGGGGCTCTAAGGGGACTGAAGCTTTCTTT.

J is TRBJ2-3 and V is TRBV5-1, with no clear D. Trimming cost V 0 bases and J 5 bases, with 13 bases left between them. This CDR3 is built from 15 residues. Germline values: CDR1 SGHRS, CDR2 YFSETQ. The CDR3, as DNA: TGCGCCAGCAGCTTGGGAACAGTAGGTGGAGATACGCAGTATTTT. Translation gives CASSLGTVGGDTQYF.